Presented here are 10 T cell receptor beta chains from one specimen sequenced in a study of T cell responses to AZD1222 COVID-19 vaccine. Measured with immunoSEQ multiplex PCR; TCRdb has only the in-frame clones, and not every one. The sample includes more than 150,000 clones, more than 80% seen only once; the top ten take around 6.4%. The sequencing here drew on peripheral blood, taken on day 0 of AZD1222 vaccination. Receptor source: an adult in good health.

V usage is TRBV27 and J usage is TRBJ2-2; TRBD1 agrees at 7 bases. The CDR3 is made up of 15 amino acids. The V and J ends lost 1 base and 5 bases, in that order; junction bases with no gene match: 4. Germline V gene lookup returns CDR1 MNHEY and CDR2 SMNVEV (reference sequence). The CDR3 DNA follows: TGTGCCAGCAGTTTATATGGCAGGGGGACCGGGGAGCTGTTTTTT. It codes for CASSLYGRGTGELFF.

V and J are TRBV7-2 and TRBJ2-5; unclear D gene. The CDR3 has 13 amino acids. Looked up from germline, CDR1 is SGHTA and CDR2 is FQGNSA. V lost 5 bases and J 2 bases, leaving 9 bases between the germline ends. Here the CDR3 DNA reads TGTGCCAGCAGCCTCGGAATGCAAGAGACCCAGTACTTC. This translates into CASSLGMQETQYF. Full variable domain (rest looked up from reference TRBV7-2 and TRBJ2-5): GAGVSQSPSNKVTEKGKDVELRCDPISGHTALYWYRQSLGQGLEFLIYFQGNSAPDKSGLPSDRFSAERTGGSVSTLTIQRTQQEDSAVYLCASSLGMQETQYFGPGTRLLVL.

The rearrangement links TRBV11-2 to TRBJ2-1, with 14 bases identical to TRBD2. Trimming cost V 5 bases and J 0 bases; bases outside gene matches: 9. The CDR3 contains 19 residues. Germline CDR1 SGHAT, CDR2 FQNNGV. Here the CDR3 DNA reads TGTGCCAGCAGCCTCCGGGGACTAGCGGGGGAAAGCTCCTACAATGAGCAGTTCTTC. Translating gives CASSLRGLAGESSYNEQFF. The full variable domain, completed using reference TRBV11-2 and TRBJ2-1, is EAGVAQSPRYKIIEKRQSVAFWCNPISGHATLYWYQQILGQGPKLLIQFQNNGVVDDSQLPKDRFSAERLKGVDSTLKIQPAKLEDSAVYLCASSLRGLAGESSYNEQFFGPGTRLTVL.

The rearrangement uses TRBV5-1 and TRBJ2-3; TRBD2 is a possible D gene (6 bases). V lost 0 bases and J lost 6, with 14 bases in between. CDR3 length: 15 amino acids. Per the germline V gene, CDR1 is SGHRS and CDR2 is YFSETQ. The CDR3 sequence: CASSLAQGGGDTQYF. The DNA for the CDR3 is TGCGCCAGCAGCTTGGCTCAGGGTGGAGGGGATACGCAGTATTTT. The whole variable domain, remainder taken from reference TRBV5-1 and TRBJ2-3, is KAGVTQTPRYLIKTRGQQVTLSCSPISGHRSVSWYQQTPGQGLQFLFEYFSETQRNKGNFPGRFSGRQFSNSRSEMNVSTLELGDSALYLCASSLAQGGGDTQYFGPGTRLTVL.

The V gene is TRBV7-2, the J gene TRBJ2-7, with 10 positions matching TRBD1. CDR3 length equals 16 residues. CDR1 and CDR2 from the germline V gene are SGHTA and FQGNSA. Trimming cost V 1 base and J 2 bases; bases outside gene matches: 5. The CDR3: CASSLGPGQGAYEQYF. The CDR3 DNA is TGTGCCAGCAGCTTAGGGCCAGGACAGGGGGCCTACGAGCAGTACTTC.

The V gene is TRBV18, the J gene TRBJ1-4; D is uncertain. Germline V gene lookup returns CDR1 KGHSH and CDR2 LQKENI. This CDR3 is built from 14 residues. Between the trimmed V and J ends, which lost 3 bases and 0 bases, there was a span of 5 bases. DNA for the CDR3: TGTGCCAGCTCACCCGACACAACTAATGAAAAACTGTTTTTT. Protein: CASSPDTTNEKLFF.

The CDR3 sequence: CASTVQGVTEAFF. In nucleotides, the CDR3 is TGTGCCAGCACCGTACAGGGAGTAACTGAAGCTTTCTTT. The chain carries TRBV12-3 or TRBV12-4 and TRBJ1-1; possible D gene TRBD1, 6 bases. V lost 7 bases to trimming and J lost 5 bases, with 14 bases between them. The CDR3 has 13 amino acids.

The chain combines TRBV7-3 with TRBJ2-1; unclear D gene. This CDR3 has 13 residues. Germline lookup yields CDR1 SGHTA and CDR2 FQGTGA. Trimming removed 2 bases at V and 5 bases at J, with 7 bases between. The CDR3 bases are TGTGCCAGCAGCTTAGGTGTAAACAATGAGCAGTTCTTC. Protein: CASSLGVNNEQFF. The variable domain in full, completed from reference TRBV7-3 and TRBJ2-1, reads GAGVSQTPSNKVTEKGKYVELRCDPISGHTALYWYRQSLGQGPEFLIYFQGTGAADDSGLPNDRFFAVRPEGSVSTLKIQRTERGDSAVYLCASSLGVNNEQFFGPGTRLTVL.

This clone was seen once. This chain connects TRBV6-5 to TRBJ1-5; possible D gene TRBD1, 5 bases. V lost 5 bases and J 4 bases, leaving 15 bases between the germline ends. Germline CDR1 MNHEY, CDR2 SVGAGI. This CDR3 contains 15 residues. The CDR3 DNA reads TGTGCCAGCAGTCCCAGACAGATACTTAATCAGCCCCAGCATTTT. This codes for CASSPRQILNQPQHF.

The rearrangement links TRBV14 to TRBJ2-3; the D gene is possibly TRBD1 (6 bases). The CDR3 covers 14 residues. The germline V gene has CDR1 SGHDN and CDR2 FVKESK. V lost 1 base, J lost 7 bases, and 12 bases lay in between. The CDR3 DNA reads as TGTGCCAGCAGCCAAGGGGGGCTGATTCATACGCAGTATTTT. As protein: CASSQGGLIHTQYF.